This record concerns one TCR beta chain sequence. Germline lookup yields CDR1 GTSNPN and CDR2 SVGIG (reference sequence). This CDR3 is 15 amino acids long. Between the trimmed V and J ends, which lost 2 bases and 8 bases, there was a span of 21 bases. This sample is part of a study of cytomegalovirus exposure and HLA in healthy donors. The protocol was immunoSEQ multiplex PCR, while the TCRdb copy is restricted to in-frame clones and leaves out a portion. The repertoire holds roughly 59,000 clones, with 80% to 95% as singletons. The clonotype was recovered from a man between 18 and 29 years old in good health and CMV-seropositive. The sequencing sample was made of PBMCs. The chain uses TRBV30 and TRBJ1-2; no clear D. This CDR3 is CAWSYYGSVVGGYTF. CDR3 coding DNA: TGTGCCTGGAGTTATTACGGCAGCGTTGTTGGGGGCTACACCTTC.